A selection of T cell receptor beta chains follows, all from one sample in a study of blood T cell repertoires in COVID-19. Generated by immunoSEQ multiplex PCR, the TCRdb table keeps only in-frame clones and is missing some. The table shows roughly 400,000 clones, with roughly 89% occurring only once. Specimen: PBMCs or T cells enriched from blood (not recorded which). Receptors originate from a woman in her 50s who had recovered from COVID-19. Each CDR3 is given with its conserved first and last residue. Fields, in order: clone size, CDR3 length, V gene, D gene, J gene, CDR3 DNA, CDR3 protein. D genes are given only for firm matches. Clone size is stated in some rows and not others, as once, few, many or a class when expanded.

abundance: .; len: 17; v_gene: TRBV18; d_gene: .; j_gene: TRBJ1-5; CDR3nt: TGTGCCAGCTCACCCCAAAGCCAAGCAGCGAGCAATCAGCCCCAGCATTTT; CDR3aa: CASSPQSQAASNQPQHF
abundance: .; len: 13; v_gene: TRBV5-4; d_gene: .; j_gene: TRBJ2-1; CDR3nt: TGTGCCAGCAGCTTGGTAGGGGGAAATGAGCAGTTCTTC; CDR3aa: CASSLVGGNEQFF
abundance: .; len: 13; v_gene: TRBV7-8; d_gene: .; j_gene: TRBJ1-2; CDR3nt: TGTGCCAGCAGCTTTATCGAGGACTATGGCTACACCTTC; CDR3aa: CASSFIEDYGYTF
abundance: .; len: 15; v_gene: TRBV10-3; d_gene: .; j_gene: TRBJ1-3; CDR3nt: TGTGCCATCAGTGAGTTACAGGGCCCTGGAAACACCATATATTTT; CDR3aa: CAISELQGPGNTIYF
abundance: .; len: 15; v_gene: TRBV11-3; d_gene: .; j_gene: TRBJ2-3; CDR3nt: TGTGCCAGCAGCCCTACAGGGCTCGGAGATCATACGCAGTATTTT; CDR3aa: CASSPTGLGDHTQYF
abundance: .; len: 16; v_gene: TRBV6-5; d_gene: TRBD1; j_gene: TRBJ2-5; CDR3nt: TGTGCCAGCAGTTACGACAGGGTGGGTGTTGGAGAGACCCAGTACTTC; CDR3aa: CASSYDRVGVGETQYF
abundance: .; len: 14; v_gene: TRBV6-5; d_gene: .; j_gene: TRBJ1-6; CDR3nt: TGTGCCAGCAGACGACAGGCTAATAATTCACCCCTCCACTTT; CDR3aa: CASRRQANNSPLHF
abundance: .; len: 15; v_gene: TRBV7-2; d_gene: .; j_gene: TRBJ1-2; CDR3nt: TGTGCCAGCAGCTTAGGCGGCGGGGTTTCCGGCGGCTACACCTTC; CDR3aa: CASSLGGGVSGGYTF
abundance: .; len: 15; v_gene: TRBV10-3; d_gene: .; j_gene: TRBJ1-2; CDR3nt: TGTGCCATCACCTTGGAAGAATTCGGTAGGGGTGGCTACACCTTC; CDR3aa: CAITLEEFGRGGYTF
abundance: .; len: 12; v_gene: TRBV12-3/TRBV12-4; d_gene: .; j_gene: TRBJ1-2; CDR3nt: TGTGCCAGCAGCCAGGGGAACTATGGCTACACCTTC; CDR3aa: CASSQGNYGYTF
abundance: few; len: 13; v_gene: TRBV30; d_gene: TRBD1; j_gene: TRBJ1-6; CDR3nt: TGTGCCTGGAATAGGGGGCAGGATTCACCCCTCCACTTT; CDR3aa: CAWNRGQDSPLHF
abundance: .; len: 14; v_gene: TRBV6-2/TRBV6-3; d_gene: .; j_gene: TRBJ1-2; CDR3nt: TGTGCCAGCAGTTCAACCGGCAGGGCTTATGGCTACACCTTC; CDR3aa: CASSSTGRAYGYTF
abundance: .; len: 13; v_gene: TRBV7-9; d_gene: .; j_gene: TRBJ1-1; CDR3nt: TGTGCCAGCATCGGGGAGGGGTTCACTGAAGCTTTCTTT; CDR3aa: CASIGEGFTEAFF
abundance: .; len: 18; v_gene: TRBV14; d_gene: TRBD2; j_gene: TRBJ2-1; CDR3nt: TGTGCCAGCAGCCGGCGCCGGGCGGGGCTAGCGGGGGGGAATGAGCAGTTCTTC; CDR3aa: CASSRRRAGLAGGNEQFF
abundance: .; len: 13; v_gene: TRBV7-9; d_gene: .; j_gene: TRBJ1-3; CDR3nt: TGTGCCTGTCTGTTGACAGTCGGAAACACCATATATTTT; CDR3aa: CACLLTVGNTIYF
abundance: .; len: 16; v_gene: TRBV7-9; d_gene: .; j_gene: TRBJ1-2; CDR3nt: TGTGCCAGCAGCTTAGCGGGAACAGGGCCTCTCTATGGCTACACCTTC; CDR3aa: CASSLAGTGPLYGYTF
abundance: .; len: 15; v_gene: TRBV6-5; d_gene: TRBD2; j_gene: TRBJ2-1; CDR3nt: TGTGCCAGCAGTTCCAGCGGGGCCGTCTACAATGAGCAGTTCTTC; CDR3aa: CASSSSGAVYNEQFF
abundance: .; len: 13; v_gene: TRBV3-1/TRBV3-2; d_gene: TRBD1; j_gene: TRBJ1-5; CDR3nt: TGTGCCAGCAGCCAGGGTACAGGGGGGCCCCAGCATTTT; CDR3aa: CASSQGTGGPQHF
abundance: .; len: 15; v_gene: TRBV6-5; d_gene: TRBD1; j_gene: TRBJ1-5; CDR3nt: TGTGCCAGCAGGTACTCGGGACAGCTCAATCAGCCCCAGCATTTT; CDR3aa: CASRYSGQLNQPQHF
abundance: .; len: 15; v_gene: TRBV5-1; d_gene: .; j_gene: TRBJ2-3; CDR3nt: TGCGCCAGCAGCTTGGGCGCGGGGGCCACAGATACGCAGTATTTT; CDR3aa: CASSLGAGATDTQYF
abundance: .; len: 15; v_gene: TRBV5-1; d_gene: .; j_gene: TRBJ2-1; CDR3nt: TGCGCCAGCAGCTTGGGCGGGGTGACGGGCGATGAGCAGTTCTTC; CDR3aa: CASSLGGVTGDEQFF
abundance: .; len: 13; v_gene: TRBV3-1/TRBV3-2; d_gene: .; j_gene: TRBJ1-3; CDR3nt: TGTGCCAGCAGCCAAGGAAACGGGAACACCATATATTTT; CDR3aa: CASSQGNGNTIYF
abundance: .; len: 12; v_gene: TRBV2; d_gene: TRBD1; j_gene: TRBJ1-1; CDR3nt: TGTGCCATACTAACAGGGGGCACTGAAGCTTTCTTT; CDR3aa: CAILTGGTEAFF
abundance: .; len: 14; v_gene: TRBV19; d_gene: .; j_gene: TRBJ1-2; CDR3nt: TGTGCCAGCACTCAACAGGGCTTGAACTATGGCTACACCTTC; CDR3aa: CASTQQGLNYGYTF
abundance: .; len: 15; v_gene: TRBV27; d_gene: .; j_gene: TRBJ1-1; CDR3nt: TGTGCCAGCAGTTCCTGGGGAGGGTTGAACACTGAAGCTTTCTTT; CDR3aa: CASSSWGGLNTEAFF
abundance: .; len: 13; v_gene: TRBV5-5; d_gene: .; j_gene: TRBJ2-5; CDR3nt: TGTGCCAGCAGCACGCTGGCGGGGGAGACCCAGTACTTC; CDR3aa: CASSTLAGETQYF
abundance: .; len: 12; v_gene: TRBV2; d_gene: .; j_gene: TRBJ1-1; CDR3nt: TGTGCCAGCAGTGAATTCGTCCTTGAAGCTTTCTTT; CDR3aa: CASSEFVLEAFF
abundance: .; len: 13; v_gene: TRBV4-2; d_gene: .; j_gene: TRBJ1-1; CDR3nt: TGTGCCACCCGGGGGGATGTGAACACTGAAGCTTTCTTT; CDR3aa: CATRGDVNTEAFF